This T cell receptor (beta chain) was obtained from a study of cytomegalovirus exposure and HLA in healthy donors. The sample holds one count of this clone. The target antigen is unknown. Germline trimming cut 3 bases from V and 2 bases from J; bases unmatched to any gene: 3. There are 15 residues in the CDR3. Germline V gives CDR1 WSHSY, CDR2 SAAADI. With 60 Vbeta and 13 Jbeta primers, the PCR was carried out. Data came from immunoSEQ multiplex PCR; TCRdb stores just in-frame clones and leaves some out. The sample holds 130,000 to 150,000 clones; around 79% are singletons and the top ten take 6.5% to 8%. Overall study results and limits: Productive rates of about 90% or about 30% were seen for most TCR beta V segments in an earlier analysis. A further, later analysis showed that HLA-associated TCR beta chains (compared with equally common others) were more clonally expanded.

The chain recombines TRBV10-2 with TRBJ2-7, with 11 bases lining up with TRBD1. The sequenced sample was PBMCs. This TCR was sampled from a woman in her thirties or forties in good health and CMV-seropositive. CDR3 protein: CASSDPGQGAYEQYF. The CDR3 bases are TGCGCCAGCAGTGACCCGGGACAGGGGGCCTACGAGCAGTACTTC.